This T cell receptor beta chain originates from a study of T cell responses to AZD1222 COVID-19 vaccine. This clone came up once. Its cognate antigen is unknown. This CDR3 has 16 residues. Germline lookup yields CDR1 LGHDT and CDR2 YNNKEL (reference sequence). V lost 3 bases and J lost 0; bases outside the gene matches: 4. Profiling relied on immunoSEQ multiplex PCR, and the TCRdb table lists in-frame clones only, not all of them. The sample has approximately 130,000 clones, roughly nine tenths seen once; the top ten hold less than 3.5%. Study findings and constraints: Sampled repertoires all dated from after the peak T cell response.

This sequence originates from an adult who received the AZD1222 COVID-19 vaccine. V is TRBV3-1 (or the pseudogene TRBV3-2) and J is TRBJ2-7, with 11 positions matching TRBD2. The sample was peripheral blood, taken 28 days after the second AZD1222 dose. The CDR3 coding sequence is TGTGCCAGCAGCCAGGGACTAGCGGCAAGCTCCTACGAGCAGTACTTC. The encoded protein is CASSQGLAASSYEQYF.